This is a list of T cell receptor beta chains from one sample in a study of beta chain features in type 1 diabetes. Profiling relied on immunoSEQ multiplex PCR, and the TCRdb table lists in-frame clones only, not all of them. The profile covers some 330,000 clones, with approximately 12% appearing a single time and around 0.0099% taken by the ten largest. Sequenced sample: naive CD4+ T cells from blood. The receptor set was obtained from a woman aged 18-29 years with type 1 diabetes. CDR3s include the opening cysteine and the closing phenylalanine or tryptophan. A D gene is named only where the DNA matches it firmly. Size is omitted from some rows. Given values are once, few, many or a class for expanded clones.

.	TRBJ2-4	.	TRBV9	CASSRDFKNIQYF	TGTGCCAGCAGCCGGGACTTCAAAAACATTCAGTACTTC
few	TRBJ2-6	.	TRBV5-4	CASSLDRAGANVLTF	TGTGCCAGCAGCTTGGACAGGGCAGGGGCCAACGTCCTGACTTTC
.	TRBJ2-7	.	TRBV19	CASSPIPGQGRSYEQYF	TGTGCCAGTAGTCCCATCCCCGGCCAGGGGCGCTCCTACGAGCAGTACTTC
few	TRBJ2-6	.	TRBV5-4	CASSVGSSGANVLTF	TGTGCCAGCAGCGTTGGCTCCTCTGGGGCCAACGTCCTGACTTTC
.	TRBJ2-1	TRBD2	TRBV7-9	CASSPRRLADYNEQFF	TGTGCCAGCAGCCCCCGCCGGCTAGCGGACTACAATGAGCAGTTCTTC
few	TRBJ2-7	TRBD2	TRBV10-3	CAISSLGTSYEQYF	TGTGCCATCAGCTCACTCGGGACTAGTTACGAGCAGTACTTC
few	TRBJ2-7	TRBD1	TRBV6-6	CASSYLGDSLYEQYF	TGTGCCAGCAGTTACCTTGGGGACAGCCTCTACGAGCAGTACTTC
.	TRBJ1-5	TRBD1	TRBV7-9	CASARYTGQGNQPQHF	TGTGCCAGCGCCAGATACACAGGACAGGGCAATCAGCCCCAGCATTTT
.	TRBJ2-7	TRBD2	TRBV5-1	CASSSHSSGRAYEQYF	TGCGCCAGCAGTTCCCACTCTAGCGGACGAGCCTACGAGCAGTACTTC
.	TRBJ2-5	.	TRBV29-1	CSAGRAGGQETQYF	TGCAGCGCCGGACGCGCAGGAGGGCAAGAGACCCAGTACTTC
.	TRBJ2-1	.	TRBV2	CASSVPGSFGEQFF	TGTGCCAGCAGTGTGCCCGGGAGTTTCGGTGAGCAGTTCTTC
few	TRBJ1-2	.	TRBV6-5	CASSSPPGYYGYTF	TGTGCCAGCAGTTCCCCCCCAGGCTACTATGGCTACACCTTC
.	TRBJ2-7	TRBD2	TRBV5-1	CASSSGTSAYEQYF	TGCGCCAGCAGCTCCGGGACTAGCGCCTACGAGCAGTACTTC
few	TRBJ2-3	TRBD2	TRBV28	CASSTTGLAGGDTQYF	TGTGCCAGCAGTACCACGGGACTAGCGGGAGGAGATACGCAGTATTTT
.	TRBJ1-5	.	TRBV18	CASSPREGNQPQHF	TGTGCCAGCTCACCGAGGGAAGGCAATCAGCCCCAGCATTTT
.	TRBJ1-4	TRBD1	TRBV29-1	CSAGQAATNEKLFF	TGCAGCGCGGGACAGGCAGCAACTAATGAAAAACTGTTTTTT
few	TRBJ1-2	.	TRBV29-1	CSVRIVGYTF	TGCAGCGTAAGAATAGTCGGCTACACCTTC
few	TRBJ2-3	TRBD1	TRBV30	CAWSPGGQGADTQYF	TGTGCCTGGAGTCCAGGGGGACAGGGGGCAGATACGCAGTATTTT
.	TRBJ1-2	.	TRBV7-9	CASTRGGVGYTF	TGTGCCAGCACCCGGGGAGGGGTAGGCTACACCTTC
.	TRBJ2-3	.	TRBV7-3	CASSSGLTYTDTQYF	TGTGCCAGCAGCTCGGGACTCACTTACACAGATACGCAGTATTTT
few	TRBJ2-1	.	TRBV7-8	CASSRGPSDNEQFF	TGTGCCAGCAGCCGTGGGCCATCGGACAATGAGCAGTTCTTC
few	TRBJ1-1	.	TRBV10-3	CAITRAEMNTEAFF	TGTGCCATCACCAGGGCAGAGATGAACACTGAAGCTTTCTTT
.	TRBJ2-3	.	TRBV5-4	CASSSVTDTQYF	TGTGCCAGCAGCTCAGTTACAGATACGCAGTATTTT
.	TRBJ1-1	.	TRBV2	CASSEVGGTEAFF	TGTGCCAGCAGTGAGGTAGGAGGCACTGAAGCTTTCTTT
.	TRBJ1-1	TRBD1	TRBV25-1	CASSPGQGGTEAFF	TGTGCCAGCAGTCCGGGACAGGGGGGCACTGAAGCTTTCTTT
.	TRBJ1-6	.	TRBV14	CASSRQVGRGSYNSPLHF	TGTGCCAGCAGCCGGCAGGTGGGGCGGGGCTCCTATAATTCACCCCTCCACTTT
few	TRBJ1-2	.	TRBV27	CASSLSRGIGGYTF	TGTGCCAGCAGTTTGTCTCGGGGAATTGGGGGCTACACCTTC
few	TRBJ1-2	TRBD1	TRBV7-6	CASSSGTGSPGYTF	TGTGCCAGCAGCTCCGGGACAGGGTCCCCCGGCTACACCTTC
.	TRBJ1-1	.	TRBV30	CAWGTFEAFF	TGTGCCTGGGGGACATTTGAAGCTTTCTTT
.	TRBJ1-2	.	TRBV10-3	CAISLGEAGTNYGYTF	TGTGCCATCAGCTTAGGGGAGGCAGGGACGAACTATGGCTACACCTTC
.	TRBJ2-2	TRBD2	TRBV9	CASSVGLADPGELFF	TGTGCCAGCAGCGTAGGCCTAGCGGACCCCGGGGAGCTGTTTTTT
few	TRBJ2-5	.	TRBV5-1	CASSFALVTQETQYF	TGCGCCAGCAGCTTTGCACTAGTGACACAAGAGACCCAGTACTTC
once	TRBJ1-2	.	TRBV9	CASSVTGDYGYTF	TGTGCCAGCAGCGTAACGGGGGACTATGGCTACACCTTC
few	TRBJ2-1	.	TRBV14	CASSQPGLAEQFF	TGTGCCAGCAGCCAACCTGGTTTGGCTGAGCAGTTCTTC
.	TRBJ1-2	TRBD1	TRBV30	CASKGGGYGYTF	TGTGCCTCCAAAGGGGGCGGGTATGGCTACACCTTC
.	TRBJ1-1	.	TRBV30	CAWTYGGGGVAFF	TGTGCCTGGACCTACGGTGGGGGGGGAGTGGCTTTCTTT
.	TRBJ2-7	TRBD1	TRBV13	CASSGDRGPYEQYF	TGTGCCAGCAGCGGGGACAGGGGACCCTACGAGCAGTACTTC
.	TRBJ2-1	TRBD2	TRBV6-5	CATSRTSGWEQFF	TGTGCCACCTCCCGGACTAGCGGGTGGGAGCAGTTCTTC
.	TRBJ2-2	TRBD2	TRBV9	CASSDELLAGVTGELFF	TGTGCCAGCAGCGACGAACTACTAGCGGGGGTCACCGGGGAGCTGTTTTTT
few	TRBJ1-5	.	TRBV30	CAWSASRSHQHF	TGTGCCTGGAGCGCTTCCCGTAGCCACCAGCATTTT
.	TRBJ2-7	TRBD2	TRBV30	CAWISRRGTSGRADTYEQYF	TGTGCCTGGATATCTCGTCGCGGGACTAGCGGGAGGGCCGATACCTACGAGCAGTACTTC
few	TRBJ2-5	TRBD2	TRBV25-1	CASSEGSGAAQETQYF	TGTGCCAGCAGTGAAGGGAGCGGGGCGGCTCAAGAGACCCAGTACTTC
once	TRBJ2-5	TRBD1	TRBV29-1	CSVGTEQETQYF	TGCAGCGTGGGGACAGAGCAAGAGACCCAGTACTTC
.	TRBJ2-2	TRBD1	TRBV5-6	CASTDEGTGGTGELFF	TGTGCCAGCACCGATGAAGGGACAGGAGGTACCGGGGAGCTGTTTTTT
few	TRBJ1-4	.	TRBV14	CASSPRTGNEKLFF	TGTGCCAGCAGCCCCCGGACGGGGAATGAAAAACTGTTTTTT
few	TRBJ2-5	.	TRBV5-1	CASSSGLQSQETQYF	TGCGCCAGCAGCTCTGGCTTACAGTCCCAAGAGACCCAGTACTTC
.	TRBJ2-6	.	TRBV2	CASSEQGSTGANVLTF	TGTGCCAGCAGTGAGCAGGGGAGCACTGGGGCCAACGTCCTGACTTTC
few	TRBJ2-3	.	TRBV4-1	CASSQGSSTDTQYF	TGCGCCAGCAGCCAAGGTTCGAGCACAGATACGCAGTATTTT
.	TRBJ2-5	.	TRBV27	CASRGGTQYF	TGTGCCAGCAGGGGGGGGACCCAGTACTTC
.	TRBJ2-5	.	TRBV29-1	CSATMGGETQYF	TGCAGCGCCACAATGGGGGGAGAGACCCAGTACTTC
.	TRBJ2-7	.	TRBV2	CASRRGVGSYEQYF	TGTGCCAGCAGACGAGGTGTTGGCAGCTACGAGCAGTACTTC
.	TRBJ1-1	.	TRBV2	CASSERLGGLMNTEAFF	TGTGCCAGCAGTGAAAGGCTCGGGGGTCTTATGAACACTGAAGCTTTCTTT
.	TRBJ1-2	TRBD1	TRBV4-2	CASSQFGQGGQDGYTF	TGTGCCAGCAGCCAATTCGGACAGGGCGGACAGGATGGCTACACCTTC
.	TRBJ1-3	TRBD1	TRBV14	CASSQVTGYGNTIYF	TGTGCCAGCAGCCAAGTGACAGGGTACGGAAACACCATATATTTT
.	TRBJ2-7	TRBD2	TRBV18	CASSPGLGPNYEQYF	TGTGCCAGCTCACCGGGACTAGGGCCCAACTACGAGCAGTACTTC
few	TRBJ2-3	.	TRBV30	CAWSVGSVSTDTQYF	TGTGCCTGGAGTGTCGGTAGCGTTAGCACAGATACGCAGTATTTT
.	TRBJ1-4	.	TRBV20-1	CSALDQGLFF	TGCAGTGCTCTAGACCAGGGGCTGTTTTTT
few	TRBJ1-2	.	TRBV5-1	CASSPARPPNYGYTF	TGCGCCAGCAGCCCGGCCAGGCCCCCGAACTATGGCTACACCTTC
few	TRBJ1-1	.	TRBV9	CASSIRRDTEAFF	TGTGCCAGCAGCATCCGACGGGACACTGAAGCTTTCTTT